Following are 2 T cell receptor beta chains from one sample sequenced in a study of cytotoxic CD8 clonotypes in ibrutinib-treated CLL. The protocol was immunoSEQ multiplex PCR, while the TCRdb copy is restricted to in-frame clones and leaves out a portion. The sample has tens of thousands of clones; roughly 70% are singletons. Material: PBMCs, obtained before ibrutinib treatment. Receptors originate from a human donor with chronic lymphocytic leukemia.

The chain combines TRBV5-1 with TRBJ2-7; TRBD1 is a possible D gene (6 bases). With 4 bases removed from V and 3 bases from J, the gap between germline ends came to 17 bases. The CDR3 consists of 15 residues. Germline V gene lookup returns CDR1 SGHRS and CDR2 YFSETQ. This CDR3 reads CASSPRGETNYEQYF. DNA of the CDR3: TGCGCCAGCAGCCCCAGGGGTGAGACGAACTACGAGCAGTACTTC.

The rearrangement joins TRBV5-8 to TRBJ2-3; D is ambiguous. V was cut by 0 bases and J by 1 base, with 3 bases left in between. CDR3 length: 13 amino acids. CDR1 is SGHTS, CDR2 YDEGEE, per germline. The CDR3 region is CASSLAGTDTQYF. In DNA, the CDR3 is TGTGCCAGCAGCTTGGCAGGCACAGATACGCAGTATTTT.